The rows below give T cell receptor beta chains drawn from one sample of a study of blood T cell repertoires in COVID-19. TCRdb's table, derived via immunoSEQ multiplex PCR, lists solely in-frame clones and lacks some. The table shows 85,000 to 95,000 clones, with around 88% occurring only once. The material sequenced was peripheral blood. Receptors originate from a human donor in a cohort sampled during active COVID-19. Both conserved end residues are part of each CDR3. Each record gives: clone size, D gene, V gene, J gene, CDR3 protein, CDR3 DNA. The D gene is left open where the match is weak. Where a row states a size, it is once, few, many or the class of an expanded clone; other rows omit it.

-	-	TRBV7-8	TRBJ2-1	CASTPGSNRLNEQFF	TGTGCCAGCACCCCCGGGTCGAACCGGCTGAATGAGCAGTTCTTC
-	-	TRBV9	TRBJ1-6	CASSSTQGDNSPLHF	TGTGCCAGCAGCTCGACACAGGGAGATAATTCACCCCTCCACTTT
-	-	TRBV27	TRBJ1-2	CASSLRWDTYSNYGYTF	TGTGCCAGCAGTTTACGGTGGGACACCTACTCTAACTATGGCTACACCTTC
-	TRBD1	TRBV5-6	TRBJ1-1	CASSPITGGSTEAFF	TGTGCCAGCAGCCCGATTACAGGGGGTAGCACTGAAGCTTTCTTT
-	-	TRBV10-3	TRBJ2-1	CAISVEDLGNEQFF	TGTGCCATCAGTGTGGAGGACCTGGGCAATGAGCAGTTCTTC
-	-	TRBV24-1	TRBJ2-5	CATSAQQETQYF	TGTGCCACCAGTGCCCAGCAAGAGACCCAGTACTTC
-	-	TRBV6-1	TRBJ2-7	CASSEEEFYEQYF	TGTGCCAGCAGTGAAGAAGAGTTCTACGAGCAGTACTTC
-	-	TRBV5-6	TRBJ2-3	CASSWSGTDTQYF	TGTGCCAGCAGCTGGAGCGGCACAGATACGCAGTATTTT
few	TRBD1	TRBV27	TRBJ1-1	CASSSRTGTEAFF	TGTGCCAGCAGTTCGCGGACAGGCACTGAAGCTTTCTTT
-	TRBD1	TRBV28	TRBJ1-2	CASSFFYFRAGGSAGRDYGYTF	TGTGCCAGCAGTTTTTTTTATTTTAGGGCAGGGGGCTCTGCCGGTCGGGACTATGGCTACACCTTC
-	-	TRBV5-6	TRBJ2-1	CASSLATGVDDEQFF	TGTGCCAGCAGCTTGGCGACGGGGGTAGACGACGAGCAGTTCTTC
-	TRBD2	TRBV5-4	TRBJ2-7	CASREGLAGDGEQYF	TGTGCCAGCAGGGAGGGACTAGCGGGAGACGGCGAGCAGTACTTC
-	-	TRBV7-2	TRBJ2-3	CASSLVNGFEDTQYF	TGTGCCAGCAGCTTAGTGAATGGCTTTGAAGATACGCAGTATTTT
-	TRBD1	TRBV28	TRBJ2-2	CASCDRAQPGELFF	TGTGCCAGCTGCGACAGGGCCCAACCCGGGGAGCTGTTTTTT
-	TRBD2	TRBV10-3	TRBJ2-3	CAIKTVGLAGGPGTDTQYF	TGTGCCATCAAGACCGTGGGGCTAGCGGGGGGCCCAGGCACAGATACGCAGTATTTT
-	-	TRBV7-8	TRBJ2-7	CASSVDRSSYEQYF	TGTGCCAGCAGCGTCGACAGGTCATCCTACGAGCAGTACTTC
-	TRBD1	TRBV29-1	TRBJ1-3	CSVVGGDRGPGNTIYF	TGCAGCGTTGTAGGTGGGGACAGGGGGCCTGGAAACACCATATATTTT
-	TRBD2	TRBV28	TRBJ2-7	CASRTSGTHEQYF	TGTGCCAGCAGGACTAGCGGGACCCACGAGCAGTACTTC
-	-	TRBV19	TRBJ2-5	CASSSPGSKVETQYF	TGTGCCAGTAGTTCTCCGGGATCGAAGGTGGAGACCCAGTACTTC
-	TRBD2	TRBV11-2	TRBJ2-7	CASSPPSGGYEQYF	TGTGCCAGCAGCCCCCCTAGCGGGGGTTACGAGCAGTACTTC
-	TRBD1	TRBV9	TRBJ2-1	CASSYGTGSVEQFF	TGTGCCAGCAGCTACGGGACAGGTTCGGTTGAGCAGTTCTTC
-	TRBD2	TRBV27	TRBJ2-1	CASSLGAGEQFF	TGTGCCAGCAGTTTAGGAGCGGGAGAGCAGTTCTTC
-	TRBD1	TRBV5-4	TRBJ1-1	CASSSGQGRTEAFF	TGTGCCAGCAGCTCCGGACAGGGGCGCACTGAAGCTTTCTTT
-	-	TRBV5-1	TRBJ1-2	CASSLAGGSDGYTF	TGCGCCAGCAGCTTGGCCGGGGGTTCCGATGGCTACACCTTC
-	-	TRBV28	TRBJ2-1	CASRNSGSSYNEQFF	TGTGCCAGCAGAAATTCGGGGAGCTCCTACAATGAGCAGTTCTTC
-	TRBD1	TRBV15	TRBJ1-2	CATSSPSTGTGEGRGGYTF	TGTGCCACCAGCAGCCCCTCAACCGGGACAGGGGAGGGTCGAGGCGGCTACACCTTC
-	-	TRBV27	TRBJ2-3	CASSLYETSTDTQYF	TGTGCCAGCAGCCTCTACGAGACTAGCACAGATACGCAGTATTTT
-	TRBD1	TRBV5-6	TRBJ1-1	CASSPTGAKNTEAFF	TGTGCCAGCAGCCCAACAGGGGCGAAGAACACTGAAGCTTTCTTT
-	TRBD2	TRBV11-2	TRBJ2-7	CASSSSSGGVYEQYF	TGTGCCAGCAGCTCAAGTAGCGGGGGGGTATACGAGCAGTACTTC
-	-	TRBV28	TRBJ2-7	CASSLPTTSGSEQYF	TGTGCCAGCAGTTTACCGACAACCTCGGGGTCCGAGCAGTACTTC
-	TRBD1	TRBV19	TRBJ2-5	CASSWTGGVEQETQYF	TGTGCCAGTAGCTGGACAGGGGGCGTCGAGCAAGAGACCCAGTACTTC
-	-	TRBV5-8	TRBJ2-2	CASSLARLTGELFF	TGTGCCAGCAGCTTGGCCCGTCTCACCGGGGAGCTGTTTTTT
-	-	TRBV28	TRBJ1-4	CASHKVGANEKLFF	TGTGCCAGTCATAAGGTGGGAGCTAATGAAAAACTGTTTTTT
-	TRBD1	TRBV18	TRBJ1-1	CASSPPSGQGSNTEAFF	TGTGCCAGCTCACCACCCTCTGGACAGGGATCGAACACTGAAGCTTTCTTT
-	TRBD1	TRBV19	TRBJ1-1	CASSIDREFEAFF	TGTGCCAGTAGTATTGACAGGGAGTTTGAAGCTTTCTTT
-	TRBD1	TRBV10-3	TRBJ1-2	CAISESQGAEEGYTF	TGTGCCATCAGTGAGTCCCAGGGGGCAGAGGAAGGCTACACCTTC
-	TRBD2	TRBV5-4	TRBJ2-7	CASSSGLAGGWYEQYF	TGTGCCAGCAGCTCGGGACTAGCGGGAGGGTGGTACGAGCAGTACTTC
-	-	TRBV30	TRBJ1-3	CAWSTRVLADTIYF	TGTGCCTGGAGTACCCGGGTCCTGGCAGACACCATATATTTT
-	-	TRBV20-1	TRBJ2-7	CSAQRGEQYF	TGCAGTGCTCAGAGGGGGGAGCAGTACTTC
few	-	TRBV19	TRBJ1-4	CASSLFGQPSGEKLFF	TGTGCCAGTAGCCTCTTCGGACAGCCCTCCGGGGAAAAACTGTTTTTT
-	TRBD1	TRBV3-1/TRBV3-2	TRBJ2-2	CASSPRQGEEGELFF	TGTGCCAGCAGCCCTCGACAGGGAGAGGAGGGGGAGCTGTTTTTT